These 13 T cell receptor beta chains originate from one sample sequenced in a study of shared clonotypes between healthy human individuals. Profiling relied on immunoSEQ multiplex PCR, and the TCRdb table lists in-frame clones only, not all of them. Of 2,500,000 or so clones in the sample, about 90% were seen once. Sample: naive CD4+ T cells from PBMCs. Documented subset: CD45RA+ positively selected. These TCRs come from a man between 18 and 35 years old in good health. Some clones in this sample may be carry-over from other donors' samples.

The genes are TRBV28 and TRBJ2-3; 7 bases align to TRBD1. The V gene end was trimmed by 4 bases and the J gene end by 5 bases; junction bases not matched to a gene: 9. There are 15 residues in the CDR3. Germline CDR1 reads MDHEN; CDR2 reads SYDVKM. CDR3 region: CASSWGPGQKDTQYF. CDR3 sequence (DNA): TGTGCCAGCAGTTGGGGGCCGGGACAGAAAGATACGCAGTATTTT. The full variable domain, in which reference TRBV28 and TRBJ2-3 provide the parts outside the CDR3, is DVKVTQSSRYLVKRTGEKVFLECVQDMDHENMFWYRQDPGLGLRLIYFSYDVKMKEKGDIPEGYSVSREKKERFSLILESASTNQTSMYLCASSWGPGQKDTQYFGPGTRLTVL.

V gene TRBV7-9 combines with J gene TRBJ2-2, with TRBD2 matching 7 bases. Trimming cost V 6 bases and J 5 bases; bases outside gene matches: 15. The germline V gene encodes CDR1 SEHNR and CDR2 FQNEAQ (reference sequence). This CDR3 has 17 residues. CDR3 bases: TGTGCCAGCAGTCGAGGGGAATTCTCGCGGGAGACCGGGGAGCTGTTTTTT. Its protein product is CASSRGEFSRETGELFF.

The genes are TRBV5-1 and TRBJ2-1, with 7 positions matching TRBD2. V shed 2 bases, J shed 5 bases, and the junction held 4 bases outside the gene matches. Germline lookup yields CDR1 SGHRS and CDR2 YFSETQ. The CDR3 is made up of 14 amino acids. In DNA form, the CDR3 reads TGCGCCAGCAGCTTTACTAGCGACCACAATGAGCAGTTCTTC. It yields the protein CASSFTSDHNEQFF.

The sample holds one count of this clone. The genes are TRBV6-1 and TRBJ2-7, with TRBD1 as a possible D gene (6 bases). The CDR3 extends over 13 amino acids. In germline, CDR1 is MNHNS, CDR2 SASEGT. V was pared by 2 bases and J by 5 bases, with 10 bases between. Here the CDR3 reads CASSERTEDEQYF. In nucleotides, the CDR3 is TGTGCCAGCAGTGAAAGGACAGAAGACGAGCAGTACTTC.

The genes are TRBV15 and TRBJ2-1; D is possibly TRBD2 (5 bases). The germline V and J ends were trimmed by 0 bases and 9 bases, with 6 bases remaining between them. The CDR3 is 12 amino acids. Germline CDR1 and CDR2: LNHNV and YYDKDF (reference sequence). CDR3 sequence: CATSRDGGEQFF. In DNA, the CDR3 is TGTGCCACCAGCAGAGATGGAGGTGAGCAGTTCTTC.

This clone was observed a few times. This rearrangement joins TRBV2 to TRBJ1-2; TRBD1 might be the D (5 bases). The germline V gene has CDR1 SNHLY and CDR2 FYNNEI. The CDR3 is 15 amino acids. Trimming cost V 3 bases and J 6 bases, with 17 bases left between them. CDR3: CASSDTPQGFDGYTF. DNA of the CDR3: TGTGCCAGCAGTGATACTCCTCAGGGCTTTGATGGCTACACCTTC.

V and J are TRBV6-6 and TRBJ1-4; D not resolved. Trimming took 5 bases from V and 5 from J, leaving 15 bases between them. The CDR3 loop spans 15 amino acids. Germline V gene data show CDR1 as MNHNY and CDR2 as SVGAGI (reference sequence). The CDR3 coding sequence is TGTGCCAGCAGTCAACCTAGAGGTGCAAATGAAAAACTGTTTTTT. Its translation is CASSQPRGANEKLFF.

The chain recombines TRBV14 with TRBJ2-7; the match to TRBD1 covers 9 bases. J was trimmed by 4 bases and V by 5 bases; bases with no gene match: 12. This CDR3 has 16 amino acids. Germline lookup yields CDR1 SGHDN and CDR2 FVKESK. CDR3 DNA sequence: TGTGCCAGCAGCGTACTAGGGGGACAGGGCCGGTACGAGCAGTACTTC. It codes for CASSVLGGQGRYEQYF.

The chain uses TRBV23-1 and TRBJ1-5, with TRBD1 identical over 8 bases. TRBV23-1 is noted as an ORF with a role that remains uncertain. Trimming at V came to 4 bases and at J to 5 bases, leaving 7 bases not matched to a gene. The CDR3 spans 15 residues. Written as DNA, the CDR3 is TGCGCCAGCAGTCGGGCGGACAGGGCGGATCAGCCCCAGCATTTT. Protein product: CASSRADRADQPQHF.

Concerning this clone itself: Other DNA sequences from this sample encode an identical CDR3 as well. The rearrangement uses TRBV15 and TRBJ1-5, with no clear D. The CDR3 sequence is 15 residues long. V lost 2 bases and J lost 0, with 8 bases in between. Germline loops: CDR1 LNHNV, CDR2 YYDKDF (reference sequence). Here the CDR3 DNA reads TGTGCCACCAGCAGAACGGGCTATAGCAATCAGCCCCAGCATTTT. It specifies CATSRTGYSNQPQHF.

The chain couples TRBV28 to TRBJ1-2, with D maybe TRBD1 (5 bases). With 5 bases removed from V and 0 bases from J, the gap between germline ends came to 16 bases. There are 16 residues in the CDR3. From germline, CDR1 is MDHEN and CDR2 SYDVKM. Written as DNA, the CDR3 is TGTGCCAGCAGTATGGGACGGAGCCCCACTAACTATGGCTACACCTTC. Residues: CASSMGRSPTNYGYTF.

V gene TRBV7-3 combines with J gene TRBJ2-1, with D hard to call. This CDR3 spans 15 amino acids. CDR1 and CDR2 from the germline V gene are SGHTA and FQGTGA. V lost 2 bases and J lost 9, with 17 bases in between. This CDR3 reads CASSLGSRNWAEQFF. CDR3 in DNA: TGTGCCAGCAGCTTAGGATCCAGGAACTGGGCTGAGCAGTTCTTC.

Written as DNA, the CDR3 is TGTGCCAGCAGCGTAGCTTGGACCTCTAACTATGGCTACACCTTC. Translation: CASSVAWTSNYGYTF. The J gene is TRBJ1-2, the V gene TRBV9; D gene unclear. CDR3 length: 15 residues. Germline V CDR1 and CDR2: SGDLS, YYNGEE. V lost 0 bases and J lost 0, with 9 bases in between.